This is a list of T cell receptor beta chains from one sample in a study of cytomegalovirus exposure and HLA in healthy donors. TCRdb's copy holds only in-frame clones and misses some; the assay was immunoSEQ multiplex PCR. The table shows around 100,000 clones, with roughly 71% occurring only once. The sequenced sample was PBMCs. Every receptor here comes from a man aged 35 to 55 in good health and CMV-seropositive. CDR3s include the opening cysteine and the closing phenylalanine or tryptophan. D genes are given only for firm matches. Part of the rows lack a size; the others show once, few, many or a class for expanded clones.

d_gene: TRBD1
j_gene: TRBJ2-5
len: 15
abundance: medium-sized
v_gene: TRBV23-1
CDR3aa: CASSPTGGIQETQYF
CDR3nt: TGCGCCAGCAGTCCGACAGGGGGAATTCAAGAGACCCAGTACTTC

d_gene: -
j_gene: TRBJ1-3
len: 16
abundance: few
v_gene: TRBV18
CDR3aa: CASSEQGTESGNTIYF
CDR3nt: TGTGCCAGCTCAGAACAGGGAACCGAATCTGGAAACACCATATATTTT

d_gene: TRBD2
j_gene: TRBJ2-5
len: 16
abundance: -
v_gene: TRBV27
CDR3aa: CASSFRLAGEQETQYF
CDR3nt: TGTGCCAGCAGTTTTAGACTAGCGGGAGAACAAGAGACCCAGTACTTC

d_gene: TRBD1
j_gene: TRBJ1-5
len: 17
abundance: -
v_gene: TRBV4-1
CDR3aa: CASSQVGQAGPNQPQHF
CDR3nt: TGCGCCAGCAGCCAAGTGGGACAGGCAGGACCAAATCAGCCCCAGCATTTT

d_gene: -
j_gene: TRBJ1-2
len: 14
abundance: -
v_gene: TRBV2
CDR3aa: CASNPPDSLYGYTF
CDR3nt: TGTGCCAGCAACCCCCCCGACAGTTTATATGGCTACACCTTC

d_gene: -
j_gene: TRBJ1-3
len: 15
abundance: -
v_gene: TRBV29-1
CDR3aa: CSVEVPDTAGNTIYF
CDR3nt: TGCAGCGTTGAAGTGCCAGACACAGCAGGAAACACCATATATTTT

d_gene: -
j_gene: TRBJ2-1
len: 14
abundance: -
v_gene: TRBV6-1
CDR3aa: CASSRQDFENEQFF
CDR3nt: TGTGCCAGCAGTAGACAGGATTTTGAGAATGAGCAGTTCTTC

d_gene: -
j_gene: TRBJ2-1
len: 12
abundance: -
v_gene: TRBV5-1
CDR3aa: CASSPEGYEQFF
CDR3nt: TGCGCCAGCAGCCCGGAGGGGTATGAGCAGTTCTTC

d_gene: TRBD1
j_gene: TRBJ2-7
len: 16
abundance: few
v_gene: TRBV30
CDR3aa: CAWSGLGQGALDEQYF
CDR3nt: TGTGCCTGGAGTGGGTTAGGACAGGGGGCTCTCGACGAGCAGTACTTC

d_gene: -
j_gene: TRBJ1-3
len: 14
abundance: -
v_gene: TRBV7-6
CDR3aa: CASSLGGAGNTIYF
CDR3nt: TGTGCCAGCAGCTTAGGGGGGGCTGGAAACACCATATATTTT

d_gene: -
j_gene: TRBJ1-5
len: 12
abundance: -
v_gene: TRBV6-5
CDR3aa: CASSPGDQPQHF
CDR3nt: TGTGCCAGCAGCCCCGGGGATCAGCCCCAGCATTTT

d_gene: -
j_gene: TRBJ2-7
len: 14
abundance: -
v_gene: TRBV7-9
CDR3aa: CASSAPGIAYEQYF
CDR3nt: TGTGCCAGCAGCGCTCCAGGTATAGCCTACGAGCAGTACTTC

d_gene: -
j_gene: TRBJ2-7
len: 13
abundance: few
v_gene: TRBV27
CDR3aa: CASSSPFSYEQYF
CDR3nt: TGTGCCAGCAGTTCACCCTTTAGCTACGAGCAGTACTTC

d_gene: -
j_gene: TRBJ2-3
len: 15
abundance: -
v_gene: TRBV12-5
CDR3aa: CASGLGPLGTDTQYF
CDR3nt: TGTGCTAGTGGTTTGGGTCCCCTAGGAACAGATACGCAGTATTTT

d_gene: TRBD2
j_gene: TRBJ2-3
len: 15
abundance: -
v_gene: TRBV5-8
CDR3aa: CASRRASGFTDTQYF
CDR3nt: TGTGCCAGCAGGAGGGCTAGCGGCTTCACAGATACGCAGTATTTT

d_gene: -
j_gene: TRBJ1-6
len: 14
abundance: -
v_gene: TRBV6-6
CDR3aa: CASRRQGSHSPLHF
CDR3nt: TGTGCCAGCAGGAGGCAGGGATCGCATTCACCCCTCCACTTT

d_gene: TRBD2
j_gene: TRBJ2-7
len: 16
abundance: -
v_gene: TRBV9
CDR3aa: CASSDPLAGGTDEQYF
CDR3nt: TGTGCCAGCAGCGACCCTCTAGCGGGAGGGACAGACGAGCAGTACTTC

d_gene: -
j_gene: TRBJ1-1
len: 13
abundance: -
v_gene: TRBV6-4
CDR3aa: CASSAQGGAEAFF
CDR3nt: TGTGCCAGCAGCGCCCAGGGAGGCGCTGAAGCTTTCTTT

d_gene: TRBD2
j_gene: TRBJ2-7
len: 15
abundance: -
v_gene: TRBV4-1
CDR3aa: CASSQGQLAGHEQYF
CDR3nt: TGCGCCAGCAGCCAAGGCCAACTAGCGGGACACGAGCAGTACTTC

d_gene: TRBD1
j_gene: TRBJ2-2
len: 15
abundance: few
v_gene: TRBV6-6
CDR3aa: CASSYGTAATGELFF
CDR3nt: TGTGCCAGCAGTTACGGGACAGCGGCCACCGGGGAGCTGTTTTTT

d_gene: TRBD1
j_gene: TRBJ1-2
len: 13
abundance: once
v_gene: TRBV28
CDR3aa: CASSWRTGQGYTF
CDR3nt: TGTGCCAGCAGTTGGCGGACAGGGCAAGGCTACACCTTC

d_gene: -
j_gene: TRBJ2-3
len: 19
abundance: -
v_gene: TRBV6-1
CDR3aa: CASSATREIWTHSTDTQYF
CDR3nt: TGTGCCAGCAGTGCAACGAGGGAGATTTGGACTCATTCCACAGATACGCAGTATTTT

d_gene: -
j_gene: TRBJ2-5
len: 15
abundance: few
v_gene: TRBV7-2
CDR3aa: CASSPPGGGLETQYF
CDR3nt: TGTGCCAGCAGCCCCCCGGGAGGGGGCTTAGAGACCCAGTACTTC

d_gene: TRBD1
j_gene: TRBJ1-2
len: 12
abundance: -
v_gene: TRBV5-1
CDR3aa: CASSGTDYGYTF
CDR3nt: TGCGCCAGCAGCGGGACAGACTATGGCTACACCTTC

d_gene: TRBD1
j_gene: TRBJ2-5
len: 16
abundance: -
v_gene: TRBV6-1
CDR3aa: CASSEAAGTGDETQYF
CDR3nt: TGTGCCAGCAGTGAAGCGGCCGGGACAGGGGATGAGACCCAGTACTTC

d_gene: TRBD1
j_gene: TRBJ1-1
len: 16
abundance: -
v_gene: TRBV4-1
CDR3aa: CASSPRTGPLNTEAFF
CDR3nt: TGCGCCAGCAGCCCAAGGACAGGGCCCCTGAACACTGAAGCTTTCTTT

d_gene: -
j_gene: TRBJ2-1
len: 15
abundance: -
v_gene: TRBV7-9
CDR3aa: CASSFQIAAFNEQFF
CDR3nt: TGTGCCAGCAGCTTTCAAATAGCGGCGTTCAATGAGCAGTTCTTC

d_gene: -
j_gene: TRBJ2-7
len: 15
abundance: -
v_gene: TRBV27
CDR3aa: CASSFSAGISYEQYF
CDR3nt: TGTGCCAGCAGTTTTAGTGCAGGTATTTCCTACGAGCAGTACTTC

d_gene: -
j_gene: TRBJ1-2
len: 14
abundance: -
v_gene: TRBV19
CDR3aa: CASSLAGISYGYTF
CDR3nt: TGTGCCAGTAGTTTAGCCGGGATAAGCTATGGCTACACCTTC

d_gene: -
j_gene: TRBJ2-7
len: 17
abundance: -
v_gene: TRBV4-2
CDR3aa: CASSHPHGLAGLPEQYF
CDR3nt: TGTGCCAGCAGCCACCCCCACGGCCTAGCAGGCCTACCCGAGCAGTACTTC

d_gene: TRBD2
j_gene: TRBJ2-5
len: 14
abundance: -
v_gene: TRBV7-7
CDR3aa: CASSFKGREETQYF
CDR3nt: TGTGCTAGCAGCTTTAAAGGGAGGGAAGAGACCCAGTACTTC

d_gene: -
j_gene: TRBJ1-1
len: 12
abundance: -
v_gene: TRBV6-5
CDR3aa: CASSSGGTEAFF
CDR3nt: TGTGCCAGCAGCTCCGGAGGAACTGAAGCTTTCTTT

d_gene: -
j_gene: TRBJ1-2
len: 16
abundance: -
v_gene: TRBV18
CDR3aa: CASSPGGGWDNYGYTF
CDR3nt: TGTGCCAGCTCCCCCGGCGGAGGGTGGGATAACTATGGCTACACCTTC

d_gene: TRBD1
j_gene: TRBJ2-2
len: 13
abundance: -
v_gene: TRBV27
CDR3aa: CASLHRGTGELFF
CDR3nt: TGTGCCAGCTTACACAGGGGCACCGGGGAGCTGTTTTTT

d_gene: -
j_gene: TRBJ1-1
len: 15
abundance: -
v_gene: TRBV7-2
CDR3aa: CASSLVPEGVTEAFF
CDR3nt: TGTGCCAGCAGCTTAGTTCCCGAGGGGGTTACTGAAGCTTTCTTT

d_gene: TRBD1
j_gene: TRBJ1-3
len: 13
abundance: once
v_gene: TRBV6-5
CDR3aa: CASSWDRGNTIYF
CDR3nt: TGTGCCAGCAGTTGGGACAGGGGAAACACCATATATTTT